The 20 T cell receptor beta chains given below trace back to one sample, sequenced in a study of cytomegalovirus exposure and HLA in healthy donors. Clones were sequenced by immunoSEQ multiplex PCR, and TCRdb holds only the in-frame ones, with some missing. The profile shows about 110,000 clones, over 85% of them singletons. The material sequenced was PBMCs. The origin of the receptors is a young woman in good health and CMV-seronegative.

The CDR3 spells CASSAGYSGNTIYF. The DNA for the CDR3 is TGTGCCAGCAGTGCAGGGTACTCTGGAAACACCATATATTTT. The chain carries TRBV2 and TRBJ1-3; TRBD1 might be the D (5 bases). CDR1 and CDR2 from the germline V gene are SNHLY and FYNNEI. Trimming took 4 bases from V and 0 from J, leaving 7 bases between them. The CDR3 is 14 amino acids.

Worth noting for this clone: This specimen includes other DNA sequences encoding the same CDR3. The rearrangement joins TRBV11-3 to TRBJ2-7; 7 nucleotides match TRBD1. Germline values: CDR1 SGHNT, CDR2 YENEEA. The CDR3 has 13 residues. The V and J ends lost 4 bases and 3 bases, in that order; junction bases with no gene match: 3. As DNA, the CDR3 is TGTGCCAGCAGCTCCAGGGGGAGCTACGAGCAGTACTTC. It specifies CASSSRGSYEQYF.

The chain carries TRBV30 and TRBJ2-3; D gene unclear. The CDR3 runs to 17 residues. Deletions cut 1 base from V and 4 bases from J, with 21 bases between. The V gene's germline CDR1 is GTSNPN and CDR2 SVGIG (reference sequence). The CDR3 DNA reads TGTGCCTGGAGTGGATTCTGGGCAGGAACCTTAGCAGATACGCAGTATTTT. It translates to CAWSGFWAGTLADTQYF.

The V gene is TRBV9, the J gene TRBJ2-7, with 7 bases matching TRBD1. The V gene end was trimmed by 0 bases and the J gene end by 0 bases; junction bases not matched to a gene: 6. The V gene's germline CDR1 is SGDLS and CDR2 YYNGEE. CDR3 length equals 16 residues. CDR3 coding DNA: TGTGCCAGCAGCGTAGGGGGGACAGCGAGCTCCTACGAGCAGTACTTC. This translates into CASSVGGTASSYEQYF.

The V gene is TRBV19, the J gene TRBJ2-5; 7 bases are a match to TRBD1. V lost 4 bases, J lost 1 base, and 6 bases stayed unmatched. Looked up from germline, CDR1 is LNHDA and CDR2 is SQIVND (reference sequence). The CDR3 is made up of 15 amino acids. The CDR3 sequence is CASSSLGTAQETQYF. The DNA of the CDR3 is TGTGCCAGTAGTAGCCTCGGGACAGCCCAAGAGACCCAGTACTTC.

The chain is built from TRBV10-2 and TRBJ2-3; D remains unclear. The V gene's germline CDR1 is WSHSY and CDR2 SAAADI. V was cut by 7 bases and J by 5 bases, with 7 bases left in between. This CDR3 has 11 residues. CDR3 in amino acids: CASTPGDTQYF. CDR3 sequence (DNA): TGCGCCAGCACTCCGGGAGATACGCAGTATTTT.

The rearrangement uses TRBV5-1 and TRBJ2-2; a weak D match, TRBD1 (6 bases). The germline V and J ends were trimmed by 2 bases and 3 bases, with 11 bases remaining between them. Per germline, CDR1 SGHRS and CDR2 YFSETQ. The CDR3 consists of 15 residues. CDR3: CASSFTGPYTGELFF. CDR3 bases: TGCGCCAGCAGCTTCACAGGGCCCTACACCGGGGAGCTGTTTTTT.

This rearrangement joins TRBV4-3 to TRBJ2-2; 8 bases fit TRBD1. J lost 6 bases, V lost 4 bases, and 1 base had no gene match. Germline V gene sequence: CDR1 LGHNA, CDR2 YSLEER. CDR3 length: 13 amino acids. CDR3 amino acids: CASSRQGSGELFF. For the CDR3, the DNA is TGCGCCAGCAGCCGACAGGGGTCCGGGGAGCTGTTTTTT.

The chain recombines TRBV11-3 with TRBJ1-4, with D unresolved. The length of the CDR3 is 17 residues. Germline V gene data show CDR1 as SGHNT and CDR2 as YENEEA. Trimming took off 3 bases at V and 0 bases at J, with 14 bases between the two ends. The CDR3: CASSFERETATNEKLFF. DNA of the CDR3: TGTGCCAGCAGCTTCGAGAGGGAAACTGCAACTAATGAAAAACTGTTTTTT.

The gene calls are TRBV4-1 and TRBJ1-2; 8 bases are shared with TRBD1. This CDR3 has 15 residues. Germline CDR1 reads MGHRA; CDR2 reads YSYEKL. The V gene end was trimmed by 6 bases and the J gene end by 3 bases; junction bases not matched to a gene: 9. The CDR3 protein is CASSIRQGSDYGYTF. CDR3 in DNA: TGCGCCAGCAGTATCAGACAGGGGTCTGACTATGGCTACACCTTC.

The chain employs TRBV9 and TRBJ2-4, with D maybe TRBD2 (7 bases). The CDR3 length is 16 residues. Germline-derived CDR1 and CDR2 are SGDLS and YYNGEE. V was trimmed by 4 bases and J by 1 base, leaving 15 bases between them. In DNA, the CDR3 is TGTGCCAGCAGCCCTTCGGGGAGGGGGGCCAAAAACATTCAGTACTTC. Its translation is CASSPSGRGAKNIQYF.

V is TRBV2 and J is TRBJ1-5; 8 positions agree with TRBD1. V lost 6 bases, J lost 3 bases, and 7 bases stayed unmatched. Germline CDR1 is SNHLY and CDR2 is FYNNEI. This CDR3 region has 15 residues. The CDR3 is CASSRTGGSNQPQHF. CDR3 in DNA: TGTGCCAGCAGCCGAACAGGGGGGTCCAATCAGCCCCAGCATTTT.

The V and J genes are TRBV11-2 and TRBJ2-7; D perhaps matches TRBD2 (7 bases). Germline CDR1 SGHAT, CDR2 FQNNGV. The CDR3 consists of 16 residues. With 5 bases removed from V and 6 bases from J, the gap between germline ends came to 23 bases. The CDR3 DNA follows: TGTGCCAGCAGCCCGATCGGGGGGACACTCTTTGGCGAGCAGTACTTC. It yields the protein CASSPIGGTLFGEQYF.

V gene TRBV5-1 combines with J gene TRBJ2-3; D possibly corresponds to TRBD1 (5 bases). The germline V and J ends were trimmed by 1 base and 0 bases, with 9 bases remaining between them. The length of the CDR3 is 15 residues. CDR1 is SGHRS and CDR2 is YFSETQ in the germline V gene. The DNA of the CDR3 is TGCGCCAGCAGCTTGCAACAGGCCAGCACAGATACGCAGTATTTT. As protein: CASSLQQASTDTQYF.

The chain recombines TRBV5-1 with TRBJ2-7, with 7 bases matching TRBD2. There are 14 residues in the CDR3. V lost 5 bases and J lost 5; bases outside the gene matches: 10. The germline CDR1 and CDR2 sequences are SGHRS and YFSETQ. The CDR3 region has the DNA TGCGCCAGCAGGGAGGGAGGGCCGGGGAACGAGCAGTACTTC. Its protein product is CASREGGPGNEQYF.

The chain couples TRBV5-1 to TRBJ1-2, with D unclear. The V gene lost 1 base and the J gene lost 1 base, with 11 bases spanning the gap. Per the germline V gene, CDR1 is SGHRS and CDR2 is YFSETQ. The CDR3 spans 15 residues. This CDR3 reads CASSLWYGGNYGYTF. The CDR3 region has the DNA TGCGCCAGCAGCTTGTGGTATGGCGGTAACTATGGCTACACCTTC.

Points on this clone: Other DNA sequences in this sample translate to the same CDR3. This chain connects TRBV5-6 to TRBJ1-1; the D gene is possibly TRBD1 (6 bases). The CDR3 has 14 residues. Germline V gives CDR1 SGHDT, CDR2 YYEEEE. The V gene lost 4 bases and the J gene lost 1 base, with 11 bases spanning the gap. CDR3 loop: CASSEGQRNTEAFF. Here the CDR3 DNA reads TGTGCCAGCAGCGAAGGACAGAGGAACACTGAAGCTTTCTTT.

The chain carries TRBV6-6 and TRBJ2-4; D unclear. The V end lost 0 bases, the J end lost 5 bases, and 8 bases lay between the germline ends. The CDR3 has 14 amino acids. CDR1 and CDR2 (germline): MNHNY, SVGAGI (reference sequence). DNA of the CDR3: TGTGCCAGCAGTTACTCCGGCCAGGAAAACATTCAGTACTTC. Translating gives CASSYSGQENIQYF.

The chain recombines TRBV7-3 with TRBJ1-2; the D is unclear. Trimming shortened V by 0 bases and J by 1 base, and 9 bases separated the two germline ends. CDR1 SGHTA and CDR2 FQGTGA come from the germline V gene. The CDR3 has 15 residues. The CDR3 region has the DNA TGTGCCAGCAGCTTAACGACCGGCGGTAACTATGGCTACACCTTC. Its translation is CASSLTTGGNYGYTF.

V usage is TRBV30 and J usage is TRBJ1-1; TRBD1 aligns across 8 bases. CDR1 and CDR2 from the germline V gene are GTSNPN and SVGIG (reference sequence). V shed 4 bases and J 4 bases; nucleotides not matched to a gene: 14. The CDR3 is made up of 16 amino acids. CDR3 bases: TGTGCCTGGATCAGCAGGGGGCGGACTTATGGCACTGAAGCTTTCTTT. Residues: CAWISRGRTYGTEAFF.